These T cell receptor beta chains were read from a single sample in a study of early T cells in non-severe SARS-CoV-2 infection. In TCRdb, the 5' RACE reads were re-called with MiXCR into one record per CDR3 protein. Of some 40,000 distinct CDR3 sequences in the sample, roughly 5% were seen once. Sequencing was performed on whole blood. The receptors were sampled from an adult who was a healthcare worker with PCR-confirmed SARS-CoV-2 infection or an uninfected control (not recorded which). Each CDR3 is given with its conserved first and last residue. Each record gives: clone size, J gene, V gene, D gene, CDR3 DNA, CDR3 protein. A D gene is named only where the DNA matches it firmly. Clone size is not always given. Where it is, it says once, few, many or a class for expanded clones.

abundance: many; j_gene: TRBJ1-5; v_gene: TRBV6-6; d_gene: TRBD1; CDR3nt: TGTGCCAGCAGCTCCCGGGACAGGGGGCCCAATCAGCCCCAGCATTTT; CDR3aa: CASSSRDRGPNQPQHF
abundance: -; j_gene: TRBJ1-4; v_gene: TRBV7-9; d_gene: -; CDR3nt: TGTGCCAGCAGCCCGGGACGGACTAATGAAAAACTGTTTTTT; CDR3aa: CASSPGRTNEKLFF
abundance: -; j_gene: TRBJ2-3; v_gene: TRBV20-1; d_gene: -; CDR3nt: TGCAGTGCTGGCACTGGGCGGAGAGTGGCATATACGCAGTATTTT; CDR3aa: CSAGTGRRVAYTQYF
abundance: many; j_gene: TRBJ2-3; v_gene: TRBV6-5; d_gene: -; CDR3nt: TGTGCCAGCAGTCCCCCTGCACGTGGAACAGATACGCAGTATTTT; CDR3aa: CASSPPARGTDTQYF
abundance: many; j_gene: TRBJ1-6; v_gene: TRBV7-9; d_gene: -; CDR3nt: TGTGCCAGCAGCCCTCAAGGGACACTGGGTTCACCCCTCCACTTT; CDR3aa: CASSPQGTLGSPLHF
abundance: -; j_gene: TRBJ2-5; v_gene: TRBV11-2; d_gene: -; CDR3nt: TGTGCCAGCAGCCGCTCGAGCAGCCAAGAGACCCAGTACTTC; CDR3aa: CASSRSSSQETQYF
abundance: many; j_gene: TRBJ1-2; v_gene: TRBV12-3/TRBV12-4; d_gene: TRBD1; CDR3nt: TGTGCCAGCAGTCCTTCCCGGACAGGGCGATATGGCTACACCTTC; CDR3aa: CASSPSRTGRYGYTF
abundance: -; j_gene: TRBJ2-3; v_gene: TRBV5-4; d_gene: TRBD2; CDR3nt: TGTGCCAGCAGCTTGGGGACTAGCGTCACAGATACGCAGTATTTT; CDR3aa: CASSLGTSVTDTQYF
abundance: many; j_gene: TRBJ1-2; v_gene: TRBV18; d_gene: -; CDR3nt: TGTGCCAGCTCTCTACACAGGGAAAACTATGGCTACACCTTC; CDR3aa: CASSLHRENYGYTF
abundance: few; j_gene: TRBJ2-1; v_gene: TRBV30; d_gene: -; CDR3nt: TGTGCCTGGACTCAAATGGGCAATGAGCAGTTCTTC; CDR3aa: CAWTQMGNEQFF
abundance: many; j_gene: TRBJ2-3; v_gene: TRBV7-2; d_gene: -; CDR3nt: TGTGCCAGCAGCCCAACACCTAGCACAGATACGCAGTATTTT; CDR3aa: CASSPTPSTDTQYF
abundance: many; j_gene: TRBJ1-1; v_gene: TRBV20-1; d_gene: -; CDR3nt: TGCAGTGCTAGAGATGGCGGCAGGCCGAGAGACACTGAAGCTTTCTTT; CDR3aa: CSARDGGRPRDTEAFF
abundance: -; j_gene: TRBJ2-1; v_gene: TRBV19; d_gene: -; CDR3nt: TGTGCCAGCAGTATTTCTAGTTTCCACGAGCAGTTCTTC; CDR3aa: CASSISSFHEQFF
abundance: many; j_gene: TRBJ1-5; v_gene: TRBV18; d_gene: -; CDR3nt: TGTGCCAGCTCACGGATCGACAGAAACCTTAGCAATCAGCCCCAGCATTTT; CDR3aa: CASSRIDRNLSNQPQHF
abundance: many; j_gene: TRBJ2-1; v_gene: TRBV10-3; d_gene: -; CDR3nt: TGTGCCATCAGTGAAAGGGCCGTCGGCTACAATGAGCAGTTCTTC; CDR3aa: CAISERAVGYNEQFF
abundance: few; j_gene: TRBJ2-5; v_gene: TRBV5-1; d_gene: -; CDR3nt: TGCGCCAGCAGCCTAGACTCTACCAAAGAGACCCAGTACTTC; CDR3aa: CASSLDSTKETQYF
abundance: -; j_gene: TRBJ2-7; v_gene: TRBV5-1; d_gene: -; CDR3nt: TGCGCCAGCAGCTTGCCGCCCGGCAGGGGAGGTTTTGGGTATGGGCAGTACTTC; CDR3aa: CASSLPPGRGGFGYGQYF
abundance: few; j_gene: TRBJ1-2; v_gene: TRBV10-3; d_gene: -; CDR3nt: TGTGCCATCAGCAACGGGGGTAGCTACACCTTC; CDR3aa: CAISNGGSYTF
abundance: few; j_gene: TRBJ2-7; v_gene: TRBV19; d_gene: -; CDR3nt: TGTGCCAGTAGTACGACCAGGGGTTCTTCCTACGAGCAGTACTTC; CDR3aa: CASSTTRGSSYEQYF
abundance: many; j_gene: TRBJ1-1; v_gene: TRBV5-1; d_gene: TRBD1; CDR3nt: TGCGCCAGCAGCTCGGGCCGACAGGGGAACACTGAAGCTTTCTTT; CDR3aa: CASSSGRQGNTEAFF
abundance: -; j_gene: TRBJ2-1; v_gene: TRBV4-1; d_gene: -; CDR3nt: TGCGCCAGCAGGCGCGGGGACAATGAGCAGTTCTTC; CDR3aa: CASRRGDNEQFF
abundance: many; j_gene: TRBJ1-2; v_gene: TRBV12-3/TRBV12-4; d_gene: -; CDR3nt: TGTGCCAGCAGTTTCGCCGGGGTTGGCTACACCTTC; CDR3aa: CASSFAGVGYTF
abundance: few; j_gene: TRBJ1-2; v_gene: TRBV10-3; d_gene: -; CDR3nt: TGTGCCGCAAGATCCAGTATTGATGGGGCACAGAACTATGGCTACACCTTC; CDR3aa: CAARSSIDGAQNYGYTF
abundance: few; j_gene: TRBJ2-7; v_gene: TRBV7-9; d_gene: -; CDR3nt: TGTGCCAGCAGCCAACCCGCCGGCTACGAGCAGTACTTC; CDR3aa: CASSQPAGYEQYF
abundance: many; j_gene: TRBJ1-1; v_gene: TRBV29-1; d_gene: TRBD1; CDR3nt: TGCAGCGCCCACAGGGGGCTCACTGAAGCTTTCTTT; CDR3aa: CSAHRGLTEAFF
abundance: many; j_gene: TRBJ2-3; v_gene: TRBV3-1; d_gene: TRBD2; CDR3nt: TGTGCCAGCAGCGCCGGGACTAGCGGGGCTCTTAGCACAGATACGCAGTATTTT; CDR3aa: CASSAGTSGALSTDTQYF
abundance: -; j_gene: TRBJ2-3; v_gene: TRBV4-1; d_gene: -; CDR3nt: TGCGCCAGCAGCCTTTTAAGGACTGGGGCAGATACGCAGTATTTT; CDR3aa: CASSLLRTGADTQYF